Presented here are 24 T cell receptor beta chains from one specimen sequenced in a study of T cell changes during pregnancy in multiple sclerosis. Assay used: immunoSEQ multiplex PCR; TCRdb lists only in-frame clones, some missing. The table has about 39,000 clones, roughly 93% seen once. Sample: CD4+ T cells from peripheral blood mononuclear cells, taken in the first trimester of pregnancy. The origin of the receptors is a female donor with multiple sclerosis, enrolled in a pregnancy study.

V is TRBV9 and J is TRBJ1-1; a possible D gene is TRBD1 (5 bases). Per germline, CDR1 SGDLS and CDR2 YYNGEE. Trimming cost V 1 base and J 4 bases, with 11 bases left between them. The CDR3 contains 14 residues. The CDR3 is CASSVSRAPTEAFF. CDR3 nucleotide sequence: TGTGCCAGCAGCGTAAGCAGGGCCCCCACTGAAGCTTTCTTT.

J is TRBJ1-2 and V is TRBV9; 9 nucleotides line up with TRBD1. The germline CDR1 and CDR2 sequences are SGDLS and YYNGEE. The J segment lost 4 bases and the V segment lost 4 bases, leaving 5 bases of the junction unmatched. The length of the CDR3 is 14 residues. As DNA, the CDR3 is TGTGCCAGCAGCCCGGGACAGGGCCCCTATGGCTACACCTTC. Translated, it gives CASSPGQGPYGYTF.

V usage is TRBV18 and J usage is TRBJ2-7; possible D gene TRBD2, 5 bases. From germline, CDR1 is KGHSH and CDR2 LQKENI. V lost 1 base to trimming and J lost 3 bases, with 13 bases between them. The CDR3 loop spans 15 amino acids. The CDR3 loop is CASSPLAGSYYEQYF. CDR3 in DNA: TGTGCCAGCTCACCACTGGCGGGCAGCTACTACGAGCAGTACTTC.

The chain couples TRBV28 to TRBJ1-2; D is unclear. The V end was cut by 6 bases, the J end by 0 bases, with 17 bases between. The CDR3 covers 16 residues. Per germline, CDR1 MDHEN and CDR2 SYDVKM. Here the CDR3 reads CASSPNGVIANYGYTF. DNA for the CDR3: TGTGCCAGCAGCCCCAACGGGGTAATAGCTAACTATGGCTACACCTTC.

The CDR3 coding sequence is TGTGCCACCGTACCGGGAGGGCGGTCCCGGGTTCAGTACTTC. Residues: CATVPGGRSRVQYF. The rearrangement links TRBV10-3 to TRBJ2-4; the match to TRBD2 covers 8 bases. CDR1 and CDR2 (germline): ENHRY, SYGVKD. After removal of 10 bases from V and 11 bases from J, the junction contained 16 bases not matched to a gene. The CDR3 has 14 residues.

J is TRBJ1-3 and V is TRBV4-3, with D hard to call. V was clipped by 0 bases and J by 0 bases, with 15 bases between them. Germline CDR1 and CDR2: LGHNA and YSLEER. CDR3 length: 18 residues. CDR3 loop: CASSQEMGGPLSGNTIYF. For the CDR3, the DNA is TGCGCCAGCAGCCAAGAGATGGGAGGCCCGCTCTCTGGAAACACCATATATTTT.

The CDR3: CASSSEGPISGRGRYEQYF. The DNA of the CDR3 is TGTGCCAGCAGTTCCGAAGGCCCTATTAGCGGGAGAGGCAGGTACGAGCAGTACTTC. J is TRBJ2-7 and V is TRBV28; 9 nucleotides match TRBD2. V shed 4 bases, J shed 4 bases, and the junction held 20 bases outside the gene matches. The CDR3 runs 19 residues. CDR1 and CDR2 from the germline V gene are MDHEN and SYDVKM.

The rearrangement joins TRBV7-9 to TRBJ2-7; 7 nucleotides match TRBD1. The CDR3 totals 13 residues. The germline V gene encodes CDR1 SEHNR and CDR2 FQNEAQ (reference sequence). The V gene end was trimmed by 4 bases and the J gene end by 6 bases; junction bases not matched to a gene: 6. The CDR3 region has the DNA TGTGCCAGCAGCTCCGGGACAGTTCGCGAGCAGTACTTC. Translation: CASSSGTVREQYF.

The chain joins TRBV19 to TRBJ2-1; 8 bases are shared with TRBD2. Germline lookup yields CDR1 LNHDA and CDR2 SQIVND (reference sequence). The junction had 8 bases not matched to a gene; V was cut back by 2 bases and J by 2 bases. The CDR3 extends over 17 amino acids. CDR3 loop: CASSIIAASGPYNEQFF. CDR3 nucleotides: TGTGCCAGTAGTATAATCGCAGCTAGCGGGCCCTACAATGAGCAGTTCTTC. The complete variable domain, with remaining parts taken from reference TRBV19 and TRBJ2-1, reads DGGITQSPKYLFRKEGQNVTLSCEQNLNHDAMYWYRQDPGQGLRLIYYSQIVNDFQKGDIAEGYSVSREKKESFPLTVTSAQKNPTAFYLCASSIIAASGPYNEQFFGPGTRLTVL.

This chain connects TRBV9 to TRBJ2-1, with 9 bases matching TRBD2. V trimming: 2 bases; J trimming: 5 bases; junction bases outside the gene matches: 5. Germline V gene lookup returns CDR1 SGDLS and CDR2 YYNGEE. The CDR3 covers 15 residues. CDR3 DNA: TGTGCCAGCAGCGTTTTGTCTAGCGGGAACAATGAGCAGTTCTTC. It is translated as CASSVLSSGNNEQFF.

The V and J genes are TRBV2 and TRBJ2-1; D is unclear. CDR1 and CDR2 (germline): SNHLY, FYNNEI. This CDR3 has 14 amino acids. V shed 6 bases and J shed 2 bases, with 11 bases lying between them. The CDR3 region is CASRVDTPYNEQFF. The CDR3 DNA reads as TGTGCCAGCAGGGTAGACACTCCCTACAATGAGCAGTTCTTC.

This chain connects TRBV30 to TRBJ1-1; a possible D gene is TRBD1 (5 bases). Trimming took off 3 bases at V and 1 base at J, with 9 bases between the two ends. The germline V gene encodes CDR1 GTSNPN and CDR2 SVGIG (reference sequence). The CDR3 has 13 amino acids. The CDR3 spells CAWRGGGNTEAFF. The CDR3 nucleotides read TGTGCCTGGAGGGGGGGAGGGAACACTGAAGCTTTCTTT.

V is TRBV7-6 and J is TRBJ2-7; TRBD1 might be the D (5 bases). V shed 1 base and J shed 2 bases, with 9 bases lying between them. The CDR3 is 14 residues long. Germline CDR1 and CDR2: SGHVS and FNYEAQ. CDR3 residues: CASSLGDRPYEQYF. The CDR3 nucleotides are TGTGCCAGCAGCTTAGGAGACAGACCCTACGAGCAGTACTTC. Filled out from reference TRBV7-6 and TRBJ2-7, the complete variable domain reads GAGVSQSPRYKVTKRGQDVALRCDPISGHVSLYWYRQALGQGPEFLTYFNYEAQQDKSGLPNDRFSAERPEGSISTLTIQRTEQRDSAMYRCASSLGDRPYEQYFGPGTRLTVT.

The rearrangement joins TRBV28 to TRBJ1-1, with D possibly TRBD1 on 6 matching bases. V dropped 6 bases and J dropped 3 bases, with 17 bases sitting between them. This CDR3 region has 15 residues. CDR1 and CDR2 (germline): MDHEN, SYDVKM. CDR3 sequence reads: CASREETGGHTEAFF. The CDR3, as DNA: TGTGCCAGCAGAGAAGAAACGGGGGGCCACACTGAAGCTTTCTTT.

The J gene is TRBJ1-6, the V gene TRBV7-6; 7 bases map to TRBD1. CDR1 and CDR2 (germline): SGHVS, FNYEAQ. V lost 2 bases, J lost 5 bases, and 3 bases stayed unmatched. This CDR3 region has 15 residues. DNA of the CDR3: TGTGCCAGCAGCTTACTACAGGGGAATAATTCACCCCTCCACTTT. It yields the protein CASSLLQGNNSPLHF. Filled out from reference TRBV7-6 and TRBJ1-6, the complete variable domain reads GAGVSQSPRYKVTKRGQDVALRCDPISGHVSLYWYRQALGQGPEFLTYFNYEAQQDKSGLPNDRFSAERPEGSISTLTIQRTEQRDSAMYRCASSLLQGNNSPLHFGNGTRLTVT.

V gene TRBV25-1 combines with J gene TRBJ2-1; 13 nucleotides align to TRBD2. The germline gives CDR1 MGHDK, CDR2 SYGVNS. The V and J ends lost 6 bases and 3 bases, in that order; junction bases with no gene match: 2. The CDR3 spans 15 residues. CDR3 protein: CASRGTSGNYNEQFF. The CDR3 DNA is TGTGCCAGCAGGGGGACTAGCGGGAACTACAATGAGCAGTTCTTC.

This chain links TRBV6-5 with TRBJ2-1, with 16 bases identical to TRBD2. The CDR3 has 14 residues. V trimming: 4 bases; J trimming: 10 bases; junction bases outside the gene matches: 1. Per the germline V gene, CDR1 is MNHEY and CDR2 is SVGAGI. The CDR3 sequence: CASSWGLAGGEQFF. DNA for the CDR3: TGTGCCAGCAGTTGGGGACTAGCGGGAGGGGAGCAGTTCTTC.

The rearrangement links TRBV5-1 to TRBJ2-7; D perhaps matches TRBD1 (5 bases). CDR1 is SGHRS, CDR2 YFSETQ, per germline. The CDR3 runs to 14 residues. The V end was cut by 0 bases, the J end by 1 base, with 8 bases between. The CDR3 is CASSLDGASYEQYF. The CDR3 nucleotides read TGCGCCAGCAGCTTGGATGGGGCATCCTACGAGCAGTACTTC.

The V gene is TRBV5-1, the J gene TRBJ2-5, with a tentative D call TRBD1 (6 bases). Germline CDR1 is SGHRS and CDR2 is YFSETQ. This CDR3 has 15 residues. With 1 base removed from V and 5 bases from J, the gap between germline ends came to 15 bases. CDR3 residues: CASSLWGSGVETQYF. The CDR3, as DNA: TGCGCCAGCAGCTTGTGGGGGTCAGGGGTCGAGACCCAGTACTTC.

Written as DNA, the CDR3 is TGTGCCATCGGGAGTCGGACCTACAATGAGCAGTTCTTC. This translates into CAIGSRTYNEQFF. This sequence joins TRBV6-6 and TRBJ2-1; weak D call: TRBD2 (6 bases). CDR1 is MNHNY, CDR2 SVGAGI, per germline (reference sequence). This CDR3 region has 13 residues. Trimming cost V 10 bases and J 2 bases, with 12 bases left between them.

The chain recombines TRBV27 with TRBJ1-2; no firm D call. Deletions cut 1 base from V and 8 bases from J, with 20 bases between. The CDR3 contains 16 residues. The germline CDR1 and CDR2 sequences are MNHEY and SMNVEV (reference sequence). Here the CDR3 reads CASSLYLGSSLWGYTF. CDR3 DNA: TGTGCCAGCAGTTTATATCTGGGCAGTTCCCTATGGGGCTACACCTTC.

V gene TRBV2 combines with J gene TRBJ2-7; D possibly corresponds to TRBD2 (6 bases). V was pared by 5 bases and J by 3 bases, with 8 bases between. Germline CDR1 SNHLY, CDR2 FYNNEI. The CDR3 totals 12 residues. The CDR3 protein is CASSPEGYEQYF. The CDR3 coding sequence is TGTGCCAGCAGTCCGGAGGGCTACGAGCAGTACTTC.

The rearrangement joins TRBV14 to TRBJ2-5; D gene unclear. Germline V gives CDR1 SGHDN, CDR2 FVKESK. The CDR3 loop spans 15 amino acids. Trimming shortened V by 1 base and J by 2 bases, and 11 bases separated the two germline ends. This chain's CDR3 is CASSQVPGRQETQYF. CDR3 nucleotides: TGTGCCAGCAGCCAAGTCCCGGGTCGGCAAGAGACCCAGTACTTC.

The chain carries TRBV29-1 and TRBJ2-3; 11 bases match TRBD1. V was clipped by 0 bases and J by 6 bases; unmatched bases: 5. The CDR3 is made up of 15 amino acids. Per the germline V gene, CDR1 is SQVTM and CDR2 is ANQGSEA. DNA of the CDR3: TGCAGCGTTGAAGATCGGGACAGGGGGTGGGATACGCAGTATTTT. Its protein product is CSVEDRDRGWDTQYF.